This T cell receptor beta chain was documented in a study of blood T cells in healthy people across ages. A second PCR of about 7 to 12 cycles used a sample-barcoded 5' primer and a J-beta primer mix. MiXCR, run by TCRdb on the 5' RACE reads, gives a single entry per CDR3 protein. The sample yields 1.4 million or so distinct CDR3 sequences, 40% to 45% seen once. V was shortened by 3 bases and J by 10 bases, with 16 bases between the two germline ends. Germline lookup yields CDR1 MGHDK and CDR2 SYGVNS. This CDR3 contains 14 residues. This clonotype was seen just once. Per sample, no less than 5.5 micrograms of total RNA were extracted.

The chain has TRBV25-1 and TRBJ2-1; possibly TRBD1 or TRBD2 for D (6 bases each). The sequenced material came from blood. This receptor was identified in a young woman in good health. The CDR3: CASSDYREDDEQFF. CDR3 sequence (DNA): TGTGCCAGCAGTGATTACAGGGAGGACGACGAGCAGTTCTTC.